This passage covers 20 T cell receptor beta chains from one sample sequenced in a study of blood T cell repertoires in COVID-19. Measured with immunoSEQ multiplex PCR; TCRdb has only the in-frame clones, and not every one. The sample includes hundreds of thousands of clones, roughly 81% of them seen just once. The sample comprised peripheral blood. Receptors originate from an elderly woman with COVID-19, enrolled during active disease.

J is TRBJ2-5 and V is TRBV18; D gene unclear. Germline loops: CDR1 KGHSH, CDR2 LQKENI. This CDR3 comprises 12 residues. V was clipped by 2 bases and J by 5 bases, with 6 bases between them. The CDR3 DNA sequence: TGTGCCAGCTCACCATCTTTGGAGACCCAGTACTTC. This sequence encodes CASSPSLETQYF.

This chain connects TRBV28 to TRBJ2-3; D might be TRBD2 (6 bases). The V and J ends lost 2 bases and 3 bases respectively, with 15 bases between them. The CDR3 contains 16 residues. Looked up from germline, CDR1 is MDHEN and CDR2 is SYDVKM. CDR3 protein: CASSLIALGTTDTQYF. The CDR3 nucleotides read TGTGCCAGCAGTTTAATCGCGCTTGGGACTACAGATACGCAGTATTTT.

V usage is TRBV3-1 (or the pseudogene TRBV3-2) and J usage is TRBJ2-2; 7 bases fit TRBD2. CDR1 LGHDT and CDR2 YNNKEL come from the germline V gene (reference sequence). The CDR3 sequence is 15 residues long. J lost 0 bases, V lost 7 bases, and 5 bases had no gene match. CDR3 coding DNA: TGTGCCAGCACCCAGGGACTACCGAACACCGGGGAGCTGTTTTTT. Translation gives CASTQGLPNTGELFF.

The genes are TRBV12-3 or TRBV12-4 and TRBJ2-7, with 7 bases fitting TRBD1. This CDR3 contains 12 residues. Trimming took 4 bases from V and 3 from J; bases not matched to a gene: 0. The DNA of the CDR3 is TGTGCCAGCAGTTCAGGGGGCTACGAGCAGTACTTC. Its translation: CASSSGGYEQYF.

The J gene is TRBJ1-2, the V gene TRBV15, with 8 bases aligning to TRBD1. With 0 bases clipped from V and 7 bases from J, the junction kept 10 bases outside the gene matches. The CDR3 totals 16 residues. CDR1 is LNHNV, CDR2 YYDKDF, per germline (reference sequence). CDR3 sequence (DNA): TGTGCCACCAGCAGAGATCATCAGGGGGCTAAGAGTGGCTACACCTTC. Its protein product is CATSRDHQGAKSGYTF. Looking up the rest from reference TRBV15 and TRBJ1-2 gives the full variable domain: DAMVIQNPRYQVTQFGKPVTLSCSQTLNHNVMYWYQQKSSQAPKLLFHYYDKDFNNEADTPDNFQSRRPNTSFCFLDIRSPGLGDTAMYLCATSRDHQGAKSGYTFGSGTRLTVV.

V is TRBV3-1 (or the pseudogene TRBV3-2) and J is TRBJ1-2; D is ambiguous. CDR3 size: 14 residues. The V end lost 3 bases, the J end lost 2 bases, and 10 bases lay between the germline ends. From germline, CDR1 is LGHDT and CDR2 YNNKEL (reference sequence). The CDR3 loop is CASSHRGVNYGYTF. The DNA of the CDR3 is TGTGCCAGCAGCCATAGAGGCGTAAACTATGGCTACACCTTC.

This clone was counted between two and nine times. The identical CDR3 is also encoded by other nucleotide sequences in the sample. This chain links TRBV5-1 with TRBJ1-5; the D is unclear. With 0 bases removed from V and 4 bases from J, the gap between germline ends came to 5 bases. CDR1 and CDR2 (germline): SGHRS, YFSETQ. The CDR3 loop spans 13 amino acids. DNA of the CDR3: TGCGCCAGCAGCTTGGGAGAGAATCAGCCCCAGCATTTT. Translation gives CASSLGENQPQHF.

The chain links TRBV6-1 to TRBJ1-5; no definite D call. The germline gives CDR1 MNHNS, CDR2 SASEGT. V lost 0 bases to trimming and J lost 3 bases, with 6 bases between them. This CDR3 contains 14 residues. CDR3 bases: TGTGCCAGCAGTGAAGCACAGTACAATCAGCCCCAGCATTTT. Its translation is CASSEAQYNQPQHF.

V gene TRBV18 combines with J gene TRBJ1-3; TRBD1 aligns across 7 bases. Germline trimming cut 6 bases from V and 4 bases from J; bases unmatched to any gene: 3. The germline V gene has CDR1 KGHSH and CDR2 LQKENI. CDR3 length: 13 residues. The CDR3 DNA follows: TGTGCCAGCTCGGGGACAGACGGAAACACCATATATTTT. This sequence encodes CASSGTDGNTIYF.

The CDR3 sequence: CASTPGSGDILEQYF. DNA of the CDR3: TGCGCCAGCACCCCGGGTAGCGGGGACATCCTCGAGCAGTACTTC. The chain employs TRBV5-1 and TRBJ2-7; 8 positions agree with TRBD2. CDR3 length: 15 residues. With 6 bases clipped from V and 6 bases from J, the junction kept 14 bases outside the gene matches. Germline CDR1 and CDR2: SGHRS and YFSETQ.

The CDR3 nucleotides are TGTGCCAGCAGCCACTGGGGACAGATGAACACTGAAGCTTTCTTT. It translates to CASSHWGQMNTEAFF. The chain uses TRBV3-1 (or the pseudogene TRBV3-2) and TRBJ1-1; 7 nucleotides agree with TRBD1. The trim removed 3 bases at V and 0 bases at J, leaving 4 bases unmatched. Germline CDR1 reads LGHDT; CDR2 reads YNNKEL (reference sequence). The CDR3 has 15 residues.

V and J are TRBV28 and TRBJ2-2; 10 positions agree with TRBD2. Germline assignment: CDR1 MDHEN and CDR2 SYDVKM. The CDR3 runs to 17 residues. J was trimmed by 3 bases and V by 6 bases; bases with no gene match: 10. CDR3 amino acids: CASRSIFLAGDTGELFF. The CDR3 DNA follows: TGTGCCAGCAGATCAATCTTCCTAGCGGGGGACACCGGGGAGCTGTTTTTT.

This rearrangement joins TRBV30 to TRBJ1-1; the D gene is possibly TRBD1 (6 bases). CDR3 size: 11 residues. V was trimmed by 7 bases and J by 4 bases, leaving 10 bases between them. The germline gives CDR1 GTSNPN, CDR2 SVGIG (reference sequence). CDR3 in amino acids: CAFKGVTEAFF. In DNA, the CDR3 is TGTGCCTTTAAGGGGGTCACTGAAGCTTTCTTT.

The chain combines TRBV7-6 with TRBJ1-2, with D perhaps TRBD1 (5 bases). CDR1 is SGHVS and CDR2 is FNYEAQ in the germline V gene. The CDR3 loop spans 16 amino acids. V lost 5 bases and J lost 0, with 16 bases in between. This chain's CDR3 is CASSAYQGQANYGYTF. The CDR3 nucleotides read TGTGCCAGCAGCGCCTACCAGGGTCAGGCTAACTATGGCTACACCTTC. Filled out from reference TRBV7-6 and TRBJ1-2, the complete variable domain reads GAGVSQSPRYKVTKRGQDVALRCDPISGHVSLYWYRQALGQGPEFLTYFNYEAQQDKSGLPNDRFSAERPEGSISTLTIQRTEQRDSAMYRCASSAYQGQANYGYTFGSGTRLTVV.

The chain couples TRBV6-2 or TRBV6-3 to TRBJ1-5, with a tentative D call TRBD1 (6 bases). Germline values: CDR1 MNHEY, CDR2 SVGEGT. CDR3 length: 14 amino acids. V was trimmed by 6 bases and J by 6 bases, leaving 15 bases between them. In DNA, the CDR3 is TGTGCCAGCAGCAACTCCGGGACATCTCAGCCCCAGCATTTT. As protein: CASSNSGTSQPQHF.

CDR3 in DNA: TGTGCCAGCAGCTCCGGACATGTCTCCTACGAGCAGTACTTC. Translation: CASSSGHVSYEQYF. The chain has TRBV11-1 and TRBJ2-7, with a tentative D call TRBD1 (5 bases). This CDR3 comprises 14 residues. Germline V lookup: CDR1 SGHAT, CDR2 FQDESV (reference sequence). Trimming removed 4 bases at V and 0 bases at J, with 10 bases between.

V is TRBV9 and J is TRBJ2-7, with 10 bases that match TRBD1. There are 14 residues in the CDR3. Germline V gene data show CDR1 as SGDLS and CDR2 as YYNGEE. Trimming took 4 bases from V and 4 from J; bases not matched to a gene: 5. In nucleotides, the CDR3 is TGTGCCAGCAGCCCCTGGGACAGGGGTTACGAGCAGTACTTC. It codes for CASSPWDRGYEQYF.

This chain links TRBV6-2 or TRBV6-3 with TRBJ1-5; D not resolved. The CDR3 sequence is 13 residues long. Germline CDR1 is MNHEY and CDR2 is SVGEGT. V lost 2 bases, J lost 3 bases, and 5 bases lay in between. CDR3 sequence: CASSYVANQPQHF. The CDR3 coding sequence is TGTGCCAGCAGTTACGTAGCCAATCAGCCCCAGCATTTT.

CDR3 protein: CASNRAGANVLTF. The CDR3 nucleotides are TGTGCCAGCAACAGGGCTGGGGCCAACGTCCTGACTTTC. This sequence joins TRBV28 and TRBJ2-6; tentative D call: TRBD1 (6 bases). Germline values: CDR1 MDHEN, CDR2 SYDVKM. The ends were cut back, 7 bases at V and 2 bases at J, with 6 bases in the middle. The CDR3 is 13 residues long.

The chain has TRBV14 and TRBJ2-1; D possibly corresponds to TRBD2 (6 bases). Germline-derived CDR1 and CDR2 are SGHDN and FVKESK. This CDR3 is built from 13 residues. The V gene lost 4 bases and the J gene lost 12 bases, with 16 bases spanning the gap. The CDR3 nucleotides read TGTGCCAGCAGCCTCCCCGGGACTCAGGGGCAGTTCTTC. It specifies CASSLPGTQGQFF.